This T cell receptor beta chain emerged from a study of T cells after yellow fever vaccination. Study-wide results and caveats: The CD4 and CD8 compartments had a small share of their clonotypes in common. Post-booster repertoires contained most primary-vaccination clones again (about 95% CD4, over 70% CD8). Weaker in magnitude, the secondary response showed a faster peak on day 5 versus 15.

Germline V gene data show CDR1 as SGHKS and CDR2 as YYEKEE (reference sequence). The CDR3 length is 13 residues. The germline V and J ends were trimmed by 0 bases and 8 bases, with 11 bases remaining between them. As TCR cDNA was made by 5'RACE template switching, a universal primer site and UMIs were added. Via MiXCR, TCRdb re-called the 5' RACE reads, giving one row per CDR3 protein. The repertoire includes 150,000 to 200,000 distinct CDR3 sequences, around 9% of them detected once, and 35% to 40% sits in the top ten. Concerning this clonotype itself: Its antigen is unidentified.

The receptor was isolated from a man between 18 and 29 years old who received the YFV17D yellow fever vaccine. The gene calls are TRBV5-5 and TRBJ1-1, with D unclear. The input for sequencing was CD8+ T cells sorted from PBMCs, taken 45 days after the yellow fever booster vaccination. The CDR3 DNA sequence: TGTGCCAGCAGCTTGGTTGCACAAAGGGAAGCTTTCTTT. Amino acids: CASSLVAQREAFF.